A single sample gave rise to the 4 T cell receptor beta chains below, sequenced in a study of T cell clonotyping in hematopoietic cell transplantation. Data came from immunoSEQ multiplex PCR; TCRdb stores just in-frame clones and leaves some out. The sample carries 15,000 to 20,000 clones, roughly 84% recorded once. What was sequenced was peripheral blood mononuclear cells. The source of these receptors is a man aged 55 to 69 in good health. Some clones in this sample may be carry-over from other donors' samples.

This chain joins TRBV6-5 and TRBJ2-1; 9 bases match TRBD2. V dropped 6 bases and J dropped 6; count of bases not matched to a gene: 6. This CDR3 contains 14 residues. Germline CDR1 MNHEY, CDR2 SVGAGI. CDR3 sequence (DNA): TGTGCCAGCAGAACCGGGACTAGCAGCAATGAGCAGTTCTTC. Translating it yields CASRTGTSSNEQFF.

The gene calls are TRBV5-6 and TRBJ1-5; D ambiguous. The ends were cut back, 2 bases at V and 0 bases at J, with 6 bases in the middle. Germline V CDR1 and CDR2: SGHDT, YYEEEE. This CDR3 has 14 residues. CDR3 in amino acids: CASSFKYSNQPQHF. The CDR3 DNA reads as TGTGCCAGCAGCTTCAAGTATAGCAATCAGCCCCAGCATTTT.

The chain combines TRBV6-5 with TRBJ1-6; D is perhaps TRBD1 (6 bases). Germline V gives CDR1 MNHEY, CDR2 SVGAGI. V was cut by 6 bases and J by 10 bases, with 13 bases left in between. The CDR3 length is 13 residues. CDR3 sequence (DNA): TGTGCCAGCAGCCTGGACAGCTGGTCACCCCTCCACTTT. This sequence encodes CASSLDSWSPLHF.

The chain joins TRBV9 to TRBJ2-7; either TRBD1 or TRBD2 may fit D (5 bases each). V gave up 3 bases and J gave up 5 bases, with 15 bases separating them. The CDR3 covers 14 residues. CDR1 and CDR2 (germline): SGDLS, YYNGEE. The CDR3 loop reads CASSGLEGRNEQYF. CDR3 sequence (DNA): TGTGCCAGCAGCGGACTTGAGGGGCGAAACGAGCAGTACTTC.